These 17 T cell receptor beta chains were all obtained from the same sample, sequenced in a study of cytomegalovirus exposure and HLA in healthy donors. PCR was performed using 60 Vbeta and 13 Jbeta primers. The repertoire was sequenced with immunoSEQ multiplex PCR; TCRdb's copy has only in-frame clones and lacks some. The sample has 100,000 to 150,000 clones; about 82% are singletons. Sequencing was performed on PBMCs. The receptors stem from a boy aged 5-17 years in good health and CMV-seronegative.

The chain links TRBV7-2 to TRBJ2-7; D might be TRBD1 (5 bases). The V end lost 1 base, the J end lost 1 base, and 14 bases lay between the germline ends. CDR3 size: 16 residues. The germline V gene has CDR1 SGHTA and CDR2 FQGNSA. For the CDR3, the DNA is TGTGCCAGCAGCTTAGAGGGGCTAACGCCTTCCTACGAGCAGTACTTC. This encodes CASSLEGLTPSYEQYF.

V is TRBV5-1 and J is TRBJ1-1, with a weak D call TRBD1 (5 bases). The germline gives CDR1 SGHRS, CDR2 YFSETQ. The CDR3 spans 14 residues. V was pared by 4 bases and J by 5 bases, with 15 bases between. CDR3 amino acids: CASSLVKGVTEAFF. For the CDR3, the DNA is TGCGCCAGCAGCCTCGTAAAAGGGGTAACTGAAGCTTTCTTT.

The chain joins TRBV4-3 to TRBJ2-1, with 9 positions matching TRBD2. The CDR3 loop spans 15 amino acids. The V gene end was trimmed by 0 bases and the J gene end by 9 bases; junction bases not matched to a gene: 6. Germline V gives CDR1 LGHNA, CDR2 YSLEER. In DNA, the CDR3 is TGCGCCAGCAGCCAAGAGTTACTAGCGGGTCCTGAGCAGTTCTTC. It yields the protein CASSQELLAGPEQFF.

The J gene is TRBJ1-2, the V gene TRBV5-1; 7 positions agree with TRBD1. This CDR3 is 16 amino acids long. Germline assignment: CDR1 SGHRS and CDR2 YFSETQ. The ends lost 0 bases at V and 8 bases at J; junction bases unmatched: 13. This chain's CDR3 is CASSLGWRGLLEGYTF. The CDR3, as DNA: TGCGCCAGCAGCTTGGGTTGGAGGGGGCTACTGGAAGGCTACACCTTC. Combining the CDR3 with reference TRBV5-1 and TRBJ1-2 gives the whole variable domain KAGVTQTPRYLIKTRGQQVTLSCSPISGHRSVSWYQQTPGQGLQFLFEYFSETQRNKGNFPGRFSGRQFSNSRSEMNVSTLELGDSALYLCASSLGWRGLLEGYTFGSGTRLTVV.

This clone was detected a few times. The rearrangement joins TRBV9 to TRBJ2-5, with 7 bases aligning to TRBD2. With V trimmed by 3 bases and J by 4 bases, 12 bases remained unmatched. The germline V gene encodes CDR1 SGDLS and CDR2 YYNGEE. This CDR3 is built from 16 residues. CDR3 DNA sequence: TGTGCCAGCAGCGAACGGGGGGTCAGGTTGAGAGAGACCCAGTACTTC. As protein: CASSERGVRLRETQYF. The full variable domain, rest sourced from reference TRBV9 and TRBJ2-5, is DSGVTQTPKHLITATGQRVTLRCSPRSGDLSVYWYQQSLDQGLQFLIQYYNGEERAKGNILERFSAQQFPDLHSELNLSSLELGDSALYFCASSERGVRLRETQYFGPGTRLLVL.

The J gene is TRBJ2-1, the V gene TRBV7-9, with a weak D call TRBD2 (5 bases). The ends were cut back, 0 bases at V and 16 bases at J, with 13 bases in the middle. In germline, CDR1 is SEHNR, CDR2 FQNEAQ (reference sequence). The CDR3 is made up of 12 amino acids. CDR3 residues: CASSLAVEEGFF. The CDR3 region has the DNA TGTGCCAGCAGCTTAGCTGTGGAGGAAGGCTTCTTC.

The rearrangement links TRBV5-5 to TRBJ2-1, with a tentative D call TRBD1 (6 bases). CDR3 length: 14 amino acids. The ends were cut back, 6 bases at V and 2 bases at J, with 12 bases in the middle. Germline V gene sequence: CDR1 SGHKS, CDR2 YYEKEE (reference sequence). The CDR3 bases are TGTGCCAGCACCCTGGGGGCTCCCTACAATGAGCAGTTCTTC. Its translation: CASTLGAPYNEQFF.

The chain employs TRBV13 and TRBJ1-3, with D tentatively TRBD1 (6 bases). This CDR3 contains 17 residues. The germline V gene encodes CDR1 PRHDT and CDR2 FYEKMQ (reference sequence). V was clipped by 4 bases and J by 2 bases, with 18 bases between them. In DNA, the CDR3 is TGTGCCAGCAGCTATTGGGGGGGCCAAACCCCTGGAAACACCATATATTTT. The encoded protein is CASSYWGGQTPGNTIYF.

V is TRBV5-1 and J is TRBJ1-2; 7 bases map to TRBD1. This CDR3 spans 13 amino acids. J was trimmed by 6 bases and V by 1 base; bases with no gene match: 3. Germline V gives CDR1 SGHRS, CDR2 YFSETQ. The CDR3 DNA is TGCGCCAGCAGCTTGACAGGGGTCGATGGCTACACCTTC. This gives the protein CASSLTGVDGYTF.

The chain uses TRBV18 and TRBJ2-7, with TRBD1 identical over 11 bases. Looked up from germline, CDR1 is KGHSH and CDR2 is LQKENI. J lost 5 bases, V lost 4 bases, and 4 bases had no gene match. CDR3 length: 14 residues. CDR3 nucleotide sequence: TGTGCCAGCTCACACCCGGGACAGGGGGACGAGCAGTACTTC. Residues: CASSHPGQGDEQYF.

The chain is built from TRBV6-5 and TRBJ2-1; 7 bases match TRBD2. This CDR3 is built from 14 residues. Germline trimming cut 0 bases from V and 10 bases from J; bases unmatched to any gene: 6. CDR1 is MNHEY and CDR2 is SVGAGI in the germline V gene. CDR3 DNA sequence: TGTGCCAGCAGTTACTCCACACTAGCGCCCGAGCAGTTCTTC. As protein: CASSYSTLAPEQFF.

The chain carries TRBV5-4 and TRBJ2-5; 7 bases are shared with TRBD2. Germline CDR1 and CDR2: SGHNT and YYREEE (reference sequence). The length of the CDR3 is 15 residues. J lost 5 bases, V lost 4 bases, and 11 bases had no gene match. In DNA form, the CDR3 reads TGTGCCAGCAGCCCTGAAAGCGGGAAAGGCGAGACCCAGTACTTC. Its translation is CASSPESGKGETQYF.

The CDR3 DNA reads TGTGCCAGCAGCAGGACTAGCGGGAGGGAGTCCGGGGAGCTGTTTTTT. This sequence encodes CASSRTSGRESGELFF. The chain combines TRBV5-4 with TRBJ2-2; 15 nucleotides agree with TRBD2. The germline V gene has CDR1 SGHNT and CDR2 YYREEE (reference sequence). The CDR3 runs to 16 residues. V dropped 4 bases and J dropped 6; count of bases not matched to a gene: 4.

CDR3 protein: CATSRDGNYGYTF. Written as DNA, the CDR3 is TGTGCCACCAGCAGAGACGGTAACTATGGCTACACCTTC. The V gene is TRBV15, the J gene TRBJ1-2; D gene unclear. Trimming cost V 0 bases and J 1 base, with 3 bases left between them. Germline V gene data show CDR1 as LNHNV and CDR2 as YYDKDF (reference sequence). The CDR3 is 13 residues long.

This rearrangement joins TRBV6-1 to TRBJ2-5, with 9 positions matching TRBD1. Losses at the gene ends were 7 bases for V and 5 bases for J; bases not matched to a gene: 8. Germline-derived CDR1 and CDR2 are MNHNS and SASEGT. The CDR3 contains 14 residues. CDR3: CASTGQGIVETQYF. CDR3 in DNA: TGTGCCAGCACGGGACAGGGCATAGTGGAGACCCAGTACTTC.

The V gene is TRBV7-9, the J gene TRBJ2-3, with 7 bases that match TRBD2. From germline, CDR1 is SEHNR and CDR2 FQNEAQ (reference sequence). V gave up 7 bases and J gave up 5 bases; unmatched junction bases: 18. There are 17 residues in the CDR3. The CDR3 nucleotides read TGTGCCAGCACCACAAGGCCGGCGGGAGAAGGTATAGATACGCAGTATTTT. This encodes CASTTRPAGEGIDTQYF.

The CDR3, as DNA: TGTGCCAGCTCACCGACAGGGTGGGGCAGCTCCTACAATGAGCAGTTCTTC. As protein: CASSPTGWGSSYNEQFF. The genes are TRBV18 and TRBJ2-1; TRBD1 aligns across 7 bases. J was trimmed by 0 bases and V by 3 bases; bases with no gene match: 8. The CDR3 totals 17 residues. Germline assignment: CDR1 KGHSH and CDR2 LQKENI.